This record concerns one T cell receptor (beta chain) sequence. A read error is possible here, since a much larger clone lies one base away. The data belong to a study of blood T cells in healthy people across ages. V lost 0 bases, J lost 12 bases, and 18 bases lay in between. This CDR3 spans 14 amino acids. CDR1 GTSNPN and CDR2 SVGIG come from the germline V gene (reference sequence). It was with a sample-barcoded 5' primer and a J-beta primer mix that a second PCR of about 7 to 12 cycles was run. TCRdb reprocessed the 5' RACE reads with MiXCR, giving one entry per CDR3 protein. The table records 590,000 or so distinct CDR3 sequences, 25% to 30% of them present only once.

This clonotype was sampled from a woman over 75 in good health. V gene TRBV30 combines with J gene TRBJ2-1; D gene uncertain. The sequenced sample was blood. The CDR3 reads CAWSVAGNCLRQFF. The DNA for the CDR3 is TGTGCCTGGAGTGTAGCCGGCAACTGCCTTCGGCAGTTCTTC.